This T cell receptor beta chain emerged from a study of control samples from healthy donors and cancer patients (dated by TCRdb to 2019 to 2021). The library relied on the immunoSEQ multiplex PCR assay. What TCRdb holds here is the immuneACCESS table cut down to in-frame rearrangements. Part of the clones is not present; checked against another copy, under half of the missing clones reflect an unresolved V gene, and the others are unexplained. In this sample the table shows under 200,000 clones, 90% to 95% of which occur a single time. The ten largest clones add up to roughly 1.6% of the sample. Details on this clone: Its antigen target is currently unknown. Qualities for individual bases were not recorded, and no much larger clone is one base off.

The V end gives up 2 bases and the J end 8 bases, leaving 11 bases in the junction not matched to a gene. There are 16 amino acids in the CDR3, from cysteine to phenylalanine inclusive. The retained sequence is limited to the CDR3, 48 bases, with the frame set at the first base. For CDR1 and CDR2, the germline V gene (reference sequence) lists PRHDT and FYEKMQ. The material sequenced was blood. The chain uses TRBV13 and TRBJ1-4, with 7 middle bases fitting TRBD1. The receptor's source is a woman aged 25 to 45 in good health. The bases read TGTGCCAGCAGCTTAACCCCCGACAGGGTGGGGGAAAAACTGTTTTTT. It codes for CASSLTPDRVGEKLFF.